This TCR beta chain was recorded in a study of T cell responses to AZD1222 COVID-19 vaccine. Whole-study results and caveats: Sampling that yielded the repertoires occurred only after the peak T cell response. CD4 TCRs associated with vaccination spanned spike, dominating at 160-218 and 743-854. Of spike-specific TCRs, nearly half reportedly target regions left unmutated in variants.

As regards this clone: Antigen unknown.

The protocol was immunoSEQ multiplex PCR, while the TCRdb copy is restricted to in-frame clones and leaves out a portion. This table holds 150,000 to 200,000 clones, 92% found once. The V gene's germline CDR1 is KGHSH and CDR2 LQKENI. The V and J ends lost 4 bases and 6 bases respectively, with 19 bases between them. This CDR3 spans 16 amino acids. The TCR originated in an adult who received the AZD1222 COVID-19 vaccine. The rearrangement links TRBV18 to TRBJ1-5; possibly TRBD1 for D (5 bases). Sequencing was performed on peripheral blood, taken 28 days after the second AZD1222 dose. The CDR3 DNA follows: TGTGCCAGCTCACTCCACCCCCCGGGGCAGGGTCAGCCCCAGCATTTT. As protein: CASSLHPPGQGQPQHF.